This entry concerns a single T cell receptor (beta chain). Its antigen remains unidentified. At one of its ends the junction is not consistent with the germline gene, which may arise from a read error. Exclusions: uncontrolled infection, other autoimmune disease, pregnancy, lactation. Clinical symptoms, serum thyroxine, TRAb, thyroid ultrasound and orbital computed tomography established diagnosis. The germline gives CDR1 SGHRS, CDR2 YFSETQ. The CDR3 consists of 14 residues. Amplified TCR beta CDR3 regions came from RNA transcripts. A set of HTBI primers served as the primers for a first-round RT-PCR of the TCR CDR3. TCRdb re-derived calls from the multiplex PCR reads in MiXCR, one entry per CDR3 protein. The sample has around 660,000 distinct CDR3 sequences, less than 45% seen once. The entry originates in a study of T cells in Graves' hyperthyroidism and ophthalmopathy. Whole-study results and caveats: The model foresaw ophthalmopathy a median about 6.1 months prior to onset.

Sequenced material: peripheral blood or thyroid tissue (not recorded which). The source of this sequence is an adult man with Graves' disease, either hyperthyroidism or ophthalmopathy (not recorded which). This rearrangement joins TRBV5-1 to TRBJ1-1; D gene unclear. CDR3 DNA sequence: TGCGCCAGCAGCTTGGAACCACAAGGATCTGAAGCTTCCTTT. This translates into CASSLEPQGSEASF.